A single sample gave rise to the 27 T cell receptor beta chains below, sequenced in a study of shared clonotypes between healthy human individuals. Data came from immunoSEQ multiplex PCR; TCRdb stores just in-frame clones and leaves some out. The profile shows 170,000 or so clones, approximately 61% of them singletons. The sequencing input was memory CD4+ T cells sorted from blood. Subset denoted: CD45RA-negative fraction. The receptor set was obtained from a man between 25 and 39 years old in good health.

The chain has TRBV27 and TRBJ2-1; the D is unclear. Germline CDR1 is MNHEY and CDR2 is SMNVEV (reference sequence). V lost 4 bases and J lost 4, with 5 bases in between. This CDR3 is built from 12 residues. CDR3: CASSSRYNEQFF. The CDR3 coding sequence is TGTGCCAGCAGTTCCCGGTACAATGAGCAGTTCTTC.

The V and J genes are TRBV18 and TRBJ2-7; 8 bases align to TRBD2. The V gene's germline CDR1 is KGHSH and CDR2 LQKENI. This CDR3 is built from 15 residues. After removal of 0 bases from V and 3 bases from J, the junction contained 4 bases not matched to a gene. Written as DNA, the CDR3 is TGTGCCAGCTCACCACCGGGACTAGATCACTACGAGCAGTACTTC. It codes for CASSPPGLDHYEQYF.

The genes are TRBV10-3 and TRBJ1-2; no firm D call. This CDR3 has 15 residues. Trimming stripped 6 bases from V and 8 bases from J, with 22 bases between. CDR1 is ENHRY and CDR2 is SYGVKD in the germline V gene. The CDR3 nucleotides read TGTGCCATCAGGAAACAAGAGACGGCCCTTTTAGGCTACACCTTC. This sequence encodes CAIRKQETALLGYTF.

The rearrangement uses TRBV19 and TRBJ1-2; TRBD1 matches at 7 bases. CDR1 and CDR2 (germline): LNHDA, SQIVND (reference sequence). The CDR3 runs 13 residues. The V and J ends lost 1 base and 7 bases, in that order; junction bases with no gene match: 3. This CDR3 is CASSIGRQGGYTF. For the CDR3, the DNA is TGTGCCAGTAGTATAGGCCGACAGGGTGGCTACACCTTC.

The J gene is TRBJ2-3, the V gene TRBV7-6, with D uncertain. Germline assignment: CDR1 SGHVS and CDR2 FNYEAQ. The CDR3 is 16 amino acids. Trimming cost V 4 bases and J 1 base, with 15 bases left between them. The CDR3 sequence: CASSSRWAAGTDTQYF. CDR3 in DNA: TGTGCCAGCAGCTCGCGCTGGGCCGCGGGCACAGATACGCAGTATTTT.

The J gene is TRBJ2-1, the V gene TRBV5-1, with 9 bases lining up with TRBD2. The germline CDR1 and CDR2 sequences are SGHRS and YFSETQ. After removal of 0 bases from V and 10 bases from J, the junction contained 8 bases not matched to a gene. This CDR3 spans 15 amino acids. CDR3 DNA: TGCGCCAGCAGCTTGGCTGGGCTAGCGGGGCGGGAGCAGTTCTTC. It is translated as CASSLAGLAGREQFF.

This clone was observed a handful of times. The rearrangement joins TRBV10-2 to TRBJ1-5, with D tentatively TRBD1 (5 bases). Trimming left V 0 bases short and J 3 bases short, with 15 bases between. The CDR3 has 17 residues. CDR1 and CDR2 (germline): WSHSY, SAAADI. The CDR3 nucleotides read TGCGCCAGCAGTGAGTCGAGGGGTTTGGGTATCAATCAGCCCCAGCATTTT. Protein: CASSESRGLGINQPQHF.

A note on this clone: Given a much more abundant clone one base away, this may be a read error. V gene TRBV11-1 combines with J gene TRBJ2-5; D gene uncertain. The V gene's germline CDR1 is SGHAT and CDR2 FQDESV (reference sequence). The CDR3 spans 11 residues. Trimming shortened V by 2 bases and J by 4 bases, and 2 bases separated the two germline ends. CDR3 sequence: CASSLRETQYF. In nucleotides, the CDR3 is TGTGCCAGCAGCTTAAGAGAGACCCAGTACTTC. Complete variable domain (other parts from reference TRBV11-1 and TRBJ2-5): EAEVAQSPRYKITEKSQAVAFWCDPISGHATLYWYRQILGQGPELLVQFQDESVVDDSQLPKDRFSAERLKGVDSTLKIQPAELGDSAMYLCASSLRETQYFGPGTRLLVL.

The chain has TRBV14 and TRBJ2-3, with D perhaps matching TRBD2 (6 bases). The germline V gene encodes CDR1 SGHDN and CDR2 FVKESK. Trimming pared 0 bases from V and 2 bases from J, leaving 15 bases between. The length of the CDR3 is 17 residues. CDR3 amino acids: CASSQEGGVAHTDTQYF. Here the CDR3 DNA reads TGTGCCAGCAGCCAAGAAGGCGGGGTCGCCCACACAGATACGCAGTATTTT.

V gene TRBV5-1 combines with J gene TRBJ2-5; no firm D call. Trimming cost V 0 bases and J 2 bases, with 14 bases left between them. The CDR3 runs 16 residues. Germline-derived CDR1 and CDR2 are SGHRS and YFSETQ. The CDR3 loop is CASSLATSGTQETQYF. CDR3 sequence (DNA): TGCGCCAGCAGCTTGGCAACATCTGGTACGCAAGAGACCCAGTACTTC.

For the CDR3, the DNA is TGTGCCAGCAGCGTGGGGCAGGCCAACACTGAAGCTTTCTTT. Protein: CASSVGQANTEAFF. This rearrangement joins TRBV9 to TRBJ1-1; tentatively, D is TRBD1 (5 bases). Trimming cost V 2 bases and J 2 bases, with 10 bases left between them. The CDR3 runs to 14 residues. Germline CDR1 and CDR2: SGDLS and YYNGEE. The full variable domain, its missing parts supplied by reference TRBV9 and TRBJ1-1, is DSGVTQTPKHLITATGQRVTLRCSPRSGDLSVYWYQQSLDQGLQFLIQYYNGEERAKGNILERFSAQQFPDLHSELNLSSLELGDSALYFCASSVGQANTEAFFGQGTRLTVV.

As DNA, the CDR3 is TGTGCCAGCAGCTTGGGCCCCTCCGGGCGAGATACGCAGTATTTT. Translated, it gives CASSLGPSGRDTQYF. V usage is TRBV5-4 and J usage is TRBJ2-3; D remains ambiguous. Germline CDR1 SGHNT, CDR2 YYREEE (reference sequence). This CDR3 spans 15 amino acids. Trimming cost V 0 bases and J 5 bases, with 13 bases left between them.

CDR3 protein: CASSHIRGRNTGELFF. The CDR3 bases are TGTGCCAGCAGCCATATACGGGGCAGGAACACCGGGGAGCTGTTTTTT. The V gene is TRBV11-2, the J gene TRBJ2-2; D may correspond to TRBD1 or TRBD2 (5 bases each). This CDR3 comprises 16 residues. Germline CDR1 SGHAT, CDR2 FQNNGV. Trimming stripped 5 bases from V and 1 base from J, with 14 bases between. Drawing the rest from reference TRBV11-2 and TRBJ2-2, the complete variable domain is EAGVAQSPRYKIIEKRQSVAFWCNPISGHATLYWYQQILGQGPKLLIQFQNNGVVDDSQLPKDRFSAERLKGVDSTLKIQPAKLEDSAVYLCASSHIRGRNTGELFFGEGSRLTVL.

In its sample, this clone was seen a few times. The rearrangement joins TRBV9 to TRBJ2-4; TRBD1 matches 10 bases. Per germline, CDR1 SGDLS and CDR2 YYNGEE. V lost 3 bases, J lost 7 bases, and 4 bases stayed unmatched. The CDR3 has 14 residues. In DNA form, the CDR3 reads TGTGCCAGCAGCGCCGGGACAGGGGTCAACATTCAGTACTTC. It encodes CASSAGTGVNIQYF.

DNA for the CDR3: TGTGCCACCAGCAGAGACCCGGTGATGAGGGATCAGCCCCAGCATTTT. Residues: CATSRDPVMRDQPQHF. The chain carries TRBV15 and TRBJ1-5; D gene uncertain. Trimming stripped 0 bases from V and 5 bases from J, with 14 bases between. This CDR3 is 16 amino acids long. Germline CDR1 is LNHNV and CDR2 is YYDKDF (reference sequence).

This CDR3 is CASSRGDRRSSGANVLTF. DNA of the CDR3: TGCGCCAGCAGTCGAGGGGACAGACGAAGCTCTGGGGCCAACGTCCTGACTTTC. The chain joins TRBV5-1 to TRBJ2-6; 7 bases agree with TRBD1. The CDR3 runs 18 residues. J lost 0 bases, V lost 5 bases, and 11 bases had no gene match. Germline values: CDR1 SGHRS, CDR2 YFSETQ.

This clone was counted between two and nine times. V and J are TRBV15 and TRBJ1-1; TRBD1 agrees at 10 bases. The CDR3 runs to 13 residues. From germline, CDR1 is LNHNV and CDR2 YYDKDF (reference sequence). After removal of 6 bases from V and 6 bases from J, the junction contained 4 bases not matched to a gene. The CDR3 DNA follows: TGTGCCACCAGGGGACAGGGGTCGCCTGAAGCTTTCTTT. Translated, it gives CATRGQGSPEAFF. The variable domain in full, with the rest retrieved from reference TRBV15 and TRBJ1-1, is DAMVIQNPRYQVTQFGKPVTLSCSQTLNHNVMYWYQQKSSQAPKLLFHYYDKDFNNEADTPDNFQSRRPNTSFCFLDIRSPGLGDTAMYLCATRGQGSPEAFFGQGTRLTVV.

As concerns this clone: Distinct nucleotide sequences in the sample also encode this CDR3. The chain is built from TRBV7-2 and TRBJ2-2, with TRBD1 identical over 7 bases. CDR1 is SGHTA and CDR2 is FQGNSA in the germline V gene. The CDR3 is 15 amino acids. V lost 5 bases to trimming and J lost 3 bases; unmatched junction nucleotides: 6. CDR3 sequence: CASSRDRVDTGELFF. CDR3 nucleotides: TGTGCCAGCAGCCGTGACAGGGTTGACACCGGGGAGCTGTTTTTT.

The genes are TRBV6-1 and TRBJ1-2; no clear D gene. Germline assignment: CDR1 MNHNS and CDR2 SASEGT. The CDR3 has 15 residues. V dropped 3 bases and J dropped 0 bases, with 11 bases sitting between them. The CDR3 nucleotides are TGTGCCAGCAGTGACAGGTGGGAAGCTAACTATGGCTACACCTTC. Translating gives CASSDRWEANYGYTF.

V and J are TRBV11-2 and TRBJ2-5; 13 bases agree with TRBD2. The CDR3 length is 16 residues. Unmatched junction bases numbered 8, after V lost 5 bases and J lost 5 bases. Germline CDR1 is SGHAT and CDR2 is FQNNGV. This chain's CDR3 is CASSPLAGGPWETQYF. CDR3 nucleotide sequence: TGTGCCAGCAGCCCACTAGCGGGAGGGCCTTGGGAGACCCAGTACTTC.

The chain combines TRBV7-2 with TRBJ2-1, with 7 nucleotides matching TRBD1. The CDR3 loop spans 14 amino acids. V shed 5 bases, J shed 4 bases, and the junction held 5 bases outside the gene matches. The germline CDR1 and CDR2 sequences are SGHTA and FQGNSA. The CDR3 sequence: CASSPGTAYNEQFF. As DNA, the CDR3 is TGTGCCAGCAGCCCCGGGACAGCGTACAATGAGCAGTTCTTC.

The chain is built from TRBV29-1 and TRBJ2-1; tentatively, D is TRBD2 (5 bases). Germline V CDR1 and CDR2: SQVTM, ANQGSEA. Trimming left V 5 bases short and J 10 bases short, with 18 bases between. The CDR3 runs 13 residues. The CDR3 DNA reads as TGCAGCGTTTCAACCCAGAGGGTATTCGAGCAGTTCTTC. Encoded protein: CSVSTQRVFEQFF.

This rearrangement joins TRBV6-5 to TRBJ1-2; D unclear. Trimming took off 6 bases at V and 0 bases at J, with 14 bases between the two ends. The germline gives CDR1 MNHEY, CDR2 SVGAGI. There are 15 residues in the CDR3. CDR3 nucleotide sequence: TGTGCCAGCAGCCTCGCGGGTTTGTCTAACTATGGCTACACCTTC. Protein product: CASSLAGLSNYGYTF.

This chain joins TRBV25-1 and TRBJ1-4; 8 bases match TRBD1. J was trimmed by 10 bases and V by 3 bases; bases with no gene match: 13. From germline, CDR1 is MGHDK and CDR2 SYGVNS. There are 16 residues in the CDR3. CDR3 sequence (DNA): TGTGCCAGCAGTGAGGCGAAGGACAGGGCTACCACAAAACTGTTTTTT. Its translation is CASSEAKDRATTKLFF.

The V and J genes are TRBV7-9 and TRBJ2-7, with D perhaps TRBD2 (6 bases). The CDR3 length is 15 residues. The V gene lost 7 bases and the J gene lost 2 bases, with 18 bases spanning the gap. Germline CDR1 reads SEHNR; CDR2 reads FQNEAQ (reference sequence). CDR3 nucleotide sequence: TGTGCCAGCACCTCCCCCACTAGCAGTACCTACGAGCAGTACTTC. This gives the protein CASTSPTSSTYEQYF.

A word on this clone: Other DNA sequences in this sample translate to the same CDR3. The genes are TRBV5-8 and TRBJ2-7; D may be TRBD1 or TRBD2 (5 bases each). Germline V gene sequence: CDR1 SGHTS, CDR2 YDEGEE. Between the trimmed V and J ends, which lost 0 bases and 2 bases, there was a span of 18 bases. There are 17 residues in the CDR3. CDR3 coding DNA: TGTGCCAGCAGCTTGGATTTCGCCGGGACGGGGACCTACGAGCAGTACTTC. This translates into CASSLDFAGTGTYEQYF.

The genes are TRBV5-4 and TRBJ2-1; D is possibly TRBD1 or TRBD2 (7 bases each). Germline V lookup: CDR1 SGHNT, CDR2 YYREEE (reference sequence). The CDR3 length is 15 residues. Trimming removed 0 bases from V and 9 bases from J, with 16 bases in between. The CDR3 spells CASSLGQGGFSEQFF. In DNA, the CDR3 is TGTGCCAGCAGCTTGGGCCAGGGGGGGTTCAGTGAGCAGTTCTTC.